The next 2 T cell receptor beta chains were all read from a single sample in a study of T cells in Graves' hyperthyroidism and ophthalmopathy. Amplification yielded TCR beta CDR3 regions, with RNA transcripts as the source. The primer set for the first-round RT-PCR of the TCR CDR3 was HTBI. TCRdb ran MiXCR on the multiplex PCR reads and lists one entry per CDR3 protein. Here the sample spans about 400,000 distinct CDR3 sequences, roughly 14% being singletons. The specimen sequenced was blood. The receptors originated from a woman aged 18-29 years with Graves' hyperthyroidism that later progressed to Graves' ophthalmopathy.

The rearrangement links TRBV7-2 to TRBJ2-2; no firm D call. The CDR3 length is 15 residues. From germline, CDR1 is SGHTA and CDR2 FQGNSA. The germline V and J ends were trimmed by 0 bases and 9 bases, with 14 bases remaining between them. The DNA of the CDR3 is TGTGCCAGCAGCTTAGCTGGGTCAAATGCACGGGAGCTGTTTTTT. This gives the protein CASSLAGSNARELFF. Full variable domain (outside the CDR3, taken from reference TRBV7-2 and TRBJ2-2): GAGVSQSPSNKVTEKGKDVELRCDPISGHTALYWYRQSLGQGLEFLIYFQGNSAPDKSGLPSDRFSAERTGGSVSTLTIQRTQQEDSAVYLCASSLAGSNARELFFGEGSRLTVL.

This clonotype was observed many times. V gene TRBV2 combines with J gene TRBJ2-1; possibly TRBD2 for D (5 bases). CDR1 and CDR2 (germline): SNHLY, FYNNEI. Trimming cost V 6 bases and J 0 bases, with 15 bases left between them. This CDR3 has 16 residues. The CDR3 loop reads CASSNSVRSSYNEQFF. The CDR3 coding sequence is TGTGCCAGCAGCAATAGCGTCAGGAGCTCCTACAATGAGCAGTTCTTC.